Presented here are 26 T cell receptor beta chains from one specimen sequenced in a study of cytomegalovirus exposure and HLA in healthy donors. PCR involved 60 Vbeta and 13 Jbeta primers. The table came from immunoSEQ multiplex PCR; TCRdb's copy has only in-frame clones and leaves some out. The top ten clones hold approximately 11% of a sample with 90,000 to 150,000 clones, roughly three fifths of them seen once. Source material: PBMCs. Receptors were obtained from a man aged 40-49 years in good health and CMV-seropositive.

The V and J genes are TRBV6-6 and TRBJ2-5; 9 nucleotides agree with TRBD2. Germline CDR1 is MNHNY and CDR2 is SVGAGI (reference sequence). J was trimmed by 5 bases and V by 3 bases; bases with no gene match: 10. CDR3 length: 16 amino acids. CDR3 sequence: CASSYRQRGAAETQYF. CDR3 in DNA: TGTGCCAGCAGTTATCGCCAGCGGGGGGCCGCGGAGACCCAGTACTTC.

The chain uses TRBV6-5 and TRBJ1-5, with a tentative D call TRBD1 (6 bases). Germline V gene lookup returns CDR1 MNHEY and CDR2 SVGAGI. Trimming stripped 2 bases from V and 0 bases from J, with 8 bases between. This CDR3 comprises 15 residues. As DNA, the CDR3 is TGTGCCAGCAGTTACAGCAGGGGTAGCAATCAGCCCCAGCATTTT. The encoded protein is CASSYSRGSNQPQHF.

The rearrangement links TRBV6-5 to TRBJ1-6, with D maybe TRBD1 (5 bases). Trimming pared 6 bases from V and 3 bases from J, leaving 12 bases between. The V gene's germline CDR1 is MNHEY and CDR2 SVGAGI. CDR3 length: 15 amino acids. The CDR3 bases are TGTGCCAGCAGAACAGGAGTAGTCTATAATTCACCCCTCCACTTT. Encoded protein: CASRTGVVYNSPLHF.

This chain links TRBV2 with TRBJ2-3, with TRBD2 matching 8 bases. Germline lookup yields CDR1 SNHLY and CDR2 FYNNEI. The J segment lost 5 bases and the V segment lost 6 bases, leaving 13 bases of the junction unmatched. This CDR3 has 16 amino acids. The CDR3 coding sequence is TGTGCCAGCAGCGTTATCAGGGGCCGGGGGGGAGATACGCAGTATTTT. It encodes CASSVIRGRGGDTQYF. The full variable domain, completed using reference TRBV2 and TRBJ2-3, is EPEVTQTPSHQVTQMGQEVILRCVPISNHLYFYWYRQILGQKVEFLVSFYNNEISEKSEIFDDQFSVERPDGSNFTLKIRSTKLEDSAMYFCASSVIRGRGGDTQYFGPGTRLTVL.

This chain links TRBV13 with TRBJ2-7; 10 bases agree with TRBD2. Germline-derived CDR1 and CDR2 are PRHDT and FYEKMQ (reference sequence). The V segment lost 5 bases and the J segment 7 bases; nucleotides outside the gene matches: 14. The CDR3 consists of 16 residues. Here the CDR3 reads CASSQPTSGVPGEQYF. The CDR3 DNA reads as TGTGCCAGCAGCCAACCTACTAGCGGGGTCCCCGGAGAGCAGTACTTC.

The rearrangement joins TRBV19 to TRBJ1-5, with a possible D match to TRBD1 (6 bases). The germline V gene encodes CDR1 LNHDA and CDR2 SQIVND (reference sequence). Trimming removed 2 bases from V and 4 bases from J, with 9 bases in between. This CDR3 contains 14 residues. This CDR3 reads CASSIQGMNQPQHF. CDR3 DNA: TGTGCCAGTAGTATACAGGGGATGAATCAGCCCCAGCATTTT.

The chain joins TRBV5-1 to TRBJ2-1; D not resolved. Trimming stripped 0 bases from V and 12 bases from J, with 10 bases between. This CDR3 is built from 12 residues. Germline values: CDR1 SGHRS, CDR2 YFSETQ. CDR3 protein: CASSLDGEGQFF. The CDR3 DNA reads TGCGCCAGCAGCTTGGACGGAGAAGGGCAGTTCTTC.

The chain joins TRBV29-1 to TRBJ2-5; 13 nucleotides agree with TRBD2. This CDR3 region has 14 residues. With 3 bases clipped from V and 4 bases from J, the junction kept 2 bases outside the gene matches. Germline V CDR1 and CDR2: SQVTM, ANQGSEA. This CDR3 is CSVETSGGPETQYF. Here the CDR3 DNA reads TGCAGCGTTGAGACTAGCGGGGGGCCAGAGACCCAGTACTTC.

In its sample, this clone was seen once. The chain couples TRBV18 to TRBJ1-1, with 8 bases aligning to TRBD1. Germline loops: CDR1 KGHSH, CDR2 LQKENI. The CDR3 consists of 15 residues. Germline trimming cut 5 bases from V and 3 bases from J; bases unmatched to any gene: 8. The CDR3 coding sequence is TGTGCCAGCTCAATAGAGACAGGGGCAGACACTGAAGCTTTCTTT. It encodes CASSIETGADTEAFF.

This clone was observed a handful of times. The DNA of the CDR3 is TGTGCCAGCAGCCAAGGACGGCTAGGGGCCTACGAGCAGTACTTC. It encodes CASSQGRLGAYEQYF. The V and J genes are TRBV14 and TRBJ2-7; D may be TRBD1 (5 bases). Germline V gene lookup returns CDR1 SGHDN and CDR2 FVKESK. Trimming took 1 base from V and 2 from J, leaving 12 bases between them. The CDR3 sequence is 15 residues long.

The V call is TRBV5-1, the J call TRBJ2-3; no clear D gene. Germline V gene lookup returns CDR1 SGHRS and CDR2 YFSETQ. Trimming removed 0 bases from V and 0 bases from J, with 8 bases in between. The CDR3 consists of 15 residues. CDR3 coding DNA: TGCGCCAGCAGCTTGGGAGTAGTTAGCACAGATACGCAGTATTTT. Translating gives CASSLGVVSTDTQYF.

The chain employs TRBV13 and TRBJ2-7; the match to TRBD1 covers 9 bases. CDR3 length: 15 amino acids. Germline V gives CDR1 PRHDT, CDR2 FYEKMQ (reference sequence). The trim removed 6 bases at V and 5 bases at J, leaving 11 bases unmatched. CDR3 nucleotides: TGTGCCAGCAGGCTCAAGGGACAGGGAAAACACGAGCAGTACTTC. The encoded protein is CASRLKGQGKHEQYF.

V usage is TRBV5-4 and J usage is TRBJ1-3, with TRBD1 as a possible D gene (6 bases). The CDR3 consists of 15 residues. In germline, CDR1 is SGHNT, CDR2 YYREEE (reference sequence). V lost 4 bases, J lost 1 base, and 12 bases lay in between. CDR3 sequence (DNA): TGTGCCAGCAGCAGAACGGACAGTTCTGGAAACACCATATATTTT. Translating gives CASSRTDSSGNTIYF.

This chain connects TRBV5-1 to TRBJ2-6; 7 bases line up with TRBD1. CDR1 is SGHRS, CDR2 YFSETQ, per germline. The J segment lost 0 bases and the V segment lost 4 bases, leaving 7 bases of the junction unmatched. The CDR3 is made up of 17 amino acids. The CDR3 sequence: CASSPGQDISGANVLTF. CDR3 coding DNA: TGCGCCAGCAGCCCCGGACAGGATATCTCTGGGGCCAACGTCCTGACTTTC.

This clone was picked up a small number of times. The chain joins TRBV5-1 to TRBJ2-3; 10 nucleotides match TRBD2. V lost 4 bases and J lost 6; bases outside the gene matches: 8. The V gene's germline CDR1 is SGHRS and CDR2 YFSETQ. This CDR3 has 15 amino acids. CDR3 loop: CASSIERGGIDTQYF. Written as DNA, the CDR3 is TGCGCCAGCAGCATCGAGCGGGGGGGCATTGATACGCAGTATTTT. Drawing the rest from reference TRBV5-1 and TRBJ2-3, the complete variable domain is KAGVTQTPRYLIKTRGQQVTLSCSPISGHRSVSWYQQTPGQGLQFLFEYFSETQRNKGNFPGRFSGRQFSNSRSEMNVSTLELGDSALYLCASSIERGGIDTQYFGPGTRLTVL.

This clone was counted a few times. The V gene is TRBV7-3, the J gene TRBJ1-1; D is unresolved. Trimming took 4 bases from V and 0 from J, leaving 6 bases between them. Germline V gene lookup returns CDR1 SGHTA and CDR2 FQGTGA. The CDR3 consists of 13 residues. CDR3 DNA: TGTGCCAGCAGCTCGGGGATGAACACTGAAGCTTTCTTT. Protein sequence: CASSSGMNTEAFF.

This clone was seen once. This rearrangement joins TRBV4-1 to TRBJ2-3; TRBD2 matches 10 bases. The CDR3 runs to 18 residues. Germline CDR1 MGHRA, CDR2 YSYEKL. The V segment lost 4 bases and the J segment 4 bases; nucleotides outside the gene matches: 14. CDR3 sequence reads: CASSLYGTLAGGADTQYF. The CDR3 bases are TGCGCCAGCAGCCTCTACGGTACCTTAGCGGGAGGCGCAGATACGCAGTATTTT.

DNA for the CDR3: TGCAGCGGCGGACAGGGCGGGAAAGCTTTCTTT. Encoded protein: CSGGQGGKAFF. J is TRBJ1-1 and V is TRBV29-1; 8 bases are a match to TRBD1. Germline CDR1 is SQVTM and CDR2 is ANQGSEA. The ends lost 7 bases at V and 9 bases at J; junction bases unmatched: 7. The CDR3 is made up of 11 amino acids. The variable domain in full, with the rest retrieved from reference TRBV29-1 and TRBJ1-1, is SAVISQKPSRDICQRGTSLTIQCQVDSQVTMMFWYRQQPGQSLTLIATANQGSEATYESGFVIDKFPISRPNLTFSTLTVSNMSPEDSSIYLCSGGQGGKAFFGQGTRLTVV.

The chain employs TRBV18 and TRBJ1-3; D is unclear. The CDR3 spans 15 residues. The germline V gene has CDR1 KGHSH and CDR2 LQKENI. Trimming stripped 0 bases from V and 0 bases from J, with 6 bases between. The CDR3 region is CASSPPVYSGNTIYF. CDR3 nucleotides: TGTGCCAGCTCACCACCGGTCTACTCTGGAAACACCATATATTTT.

In its sample, this clone was seen a few times. The CDR3 loop reads CASSLGSEDSNQPQHF. The CDR3 nucleotides read TGTGCCAGCAGCTTAGGATCGGAGGATAGCAATCAGCCCCAGCATTTT. This chain links TRBV7-8 with TRBJ1-5, with unresolved D. The V end lost 1 base, the J end lost 0 bases, and 10 bases lay between the germline ends. Germline CDR1 is SGHVS and CDR2 is FQNEAQ. This CDR3 has 16 residues.

There are a few counts of this clone. The genes are TRBV4-1 and TRBJ2-1; 13 bases agree with TRBD2. The CDR3 length is 16 residues. The V gene's germline CDR1 is MGHRA and CDR2 YSYEKL. Germline trimming cut 4 bases from V and 6 bases from J; bases unmatched to any gene: 6. The CDR3 sequence is CASSPQLAGGPNEQFF. DNA of the CDR3: TGCGCCAGCAGCCCACAACTAGCGGGGGGGCCCAATGAGCAGTTCTTC.

As for this clone: Other nucleotide sequences from this sample produce the same CDR3. The chain has TRBV28 and TRBJ2-2; TRBD1 aligns across 8 bases. CDR1 and CDR2 from the germline V gene are MDHEN and SYDVKM. The CDR3 is 14 residues long. Trimming removed 6 bases from V and 5 bases from J; junction bases left unmatched: 5. As DNA, the CDR3 is TGTGCCAGCAGCAACAGGGGGGTGACCGGGGAGCTGTTTTTT. Translation gives CASSNRGVTGELFF.

The V gene is TRBV27, the J gene TRBJ2-5; TRBD2 matches at 7 bases. This CDR3 region has 17 residues. CDR1 is MNHEY and CDR2 is SMNVEV in the germline V gene (reference sequence). V lost 1 base and J lost 7; bases outside the gene matches: 15. CDR3 nucleotide sequence: TGTGCCAGCAGTTTATGGCCCGCTAGCGGCCTAATAGGGACCCAGTACTTC. Translation: CASSLWPASGLIGTQYF.

The chain is built from TRBV5-1 and TRBJ2-5; 8 bases agree with TRBD1. There are 15 residues in the CDR3. The germline V gene encodes CDR1 SGHRS and CDR2 YFSETQ. The ends lost 5 bases at V and 5 bases at J; junction bases unmatched: 11. The CDR3 loop reads CASRDGQGMMETQYF. CDR3 DNA sequence: TGCGCCAGCAGAGATGGACAGGGTATGATGGAGACCCAGTACTTC.

This rearrangement joins TRBV6-4 to TRBJ1-1, with 7 nucleotides matching TRBD1. Per the germline V gene, CDR1 is MRHNA and CDR2 is SNTAGT. V trimming: 0 bases; J trimming: 10 bases; junction bases outside the gene matches: 5. The CDR3 extends over 13 amino acids. CDR3 in DNA: TGTGCCAGCAGTGACTCCGAGCAGGGGGTAGCTTTCTTT. This sequence encodes CASSDSEQGVAFF.

This rearrangement joins TRBV29-1 to TRBJ2-1; the match to TRBD2 covers 12 bases. Germline V lookup: CDR1 SQVTM, CDR2 ANQGSEA. Germline trimming cut 5 bases from V and 13 bases from J; bases unmatched to any gene: 12. The CDR3 has 14 amino acids. The CDR3: CSVMTSGSRASQFF. In DNA, the CDR3 is TGCAGCGTTATGACTAGCGGGAGCCGGGCCTCTCAGTTCTTC.